The sequence of this T cell receptor (beta chain) was determined in a study of T-cell memory formation after mild COVID-19. Study-wide context: Among the donors, TCR clusters were largely specific to each donor.

A few counts support this clonotype. Its antigen remains unknown. General study results and limits: Mostly located in CM and EM were contracting CD4+ clones, with contracting CD8+ clones located in EMRA. Pre-infection memory harbored some responding clones, suggesting cross-reactive memory joined. Contracting clones from day 15 to 85 had balanced CD4/CD8; later expanders favoured CD4+.

TCRdb recomputed calls from the 5' RACE reads with MiXCR, one row per CDR3 protein. Of about 600,000 distinct CDR3 sequences listed, roughly a fifth were seen once; the top ten hold about 8.4%. The sequencing input was PBMCs or a T cell subset sorted from them (not recorded which). This receptor was obtained from an adult woman who had mild COVID-19 (a few samples of this study predate the infection). Cell type and time point are not known.

For the CDR3, the DNA is TGTGCCACCAGTGATTTTGGTAGCGGGAGCTACGAGCAGTACTTC. Translating gives CATSDFGSGSYEQYF. The rearrangement joins TRBV24-1 to TRBJ2-7; 9 bases fit TRBD2. Germline lookup yields CDR1 KGHDR and CDR2 SFDVKD. The CDR3 has 15 amino acids. Unmatched junction bases numbered 3, after V lost 1 base and J lost 3 bases.